This T cell receptor (beta chain) comes out of a study of T-cell reconstitution after alpha-beta-depleted transplantation in children. This clonotype was seen once. Its antigen is not known. For TCRbeta, the library was prepared with unique molecular identifiers. TCRdb recomputed calls from the PCR reads with MiXCR, one row per CDR3 protein. In the table there are 500,000 to 600,000 distinct CDR3 sequences, over 20% of which are singletons. V was clipped by 5 bases and J by 2 bases; unmatched bases: 6. CDR3 size: 15 residues. Germline CDR1 and CDR2: DFQATT and SNEGSKA (reference sequence). Study-wide findings and caveats: Expanded graft clones, several hundred of them, were reportedly the source of alpha-beta T cells about two months after transplant.

This material consisted of PBMCs, taken before TCRalphabeta/CD19-depleted stem cell transplant. V and J are TRBV20-1 and TRBJ2-5; 12 nucleotides line up with TRBD2. This TCR came from a boy in the first two years of life with Wiskott-Aldrich syndrome, due to receive a stem cell transplant. CDR3 DNA: TGCAGTGCTCGAAGGACTAGCGGGGCACAAGAGACCCAGTACTTC. It yields the protein CSARRTSGAQETQYF.